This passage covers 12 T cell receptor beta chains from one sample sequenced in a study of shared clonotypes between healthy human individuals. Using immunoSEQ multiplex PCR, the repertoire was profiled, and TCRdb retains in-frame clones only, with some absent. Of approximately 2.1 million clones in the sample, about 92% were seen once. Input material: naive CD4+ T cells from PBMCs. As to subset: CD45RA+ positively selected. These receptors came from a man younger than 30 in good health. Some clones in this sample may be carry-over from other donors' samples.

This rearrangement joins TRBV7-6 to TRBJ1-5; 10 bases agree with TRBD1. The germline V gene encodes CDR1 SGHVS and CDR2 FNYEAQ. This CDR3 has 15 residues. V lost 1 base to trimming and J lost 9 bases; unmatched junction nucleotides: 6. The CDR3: CASSLDRQGAWPQHF. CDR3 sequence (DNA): TGTGCCAGCAGCTTAGACCGACAGGGGGCATGGCCCCAGCATTTT.

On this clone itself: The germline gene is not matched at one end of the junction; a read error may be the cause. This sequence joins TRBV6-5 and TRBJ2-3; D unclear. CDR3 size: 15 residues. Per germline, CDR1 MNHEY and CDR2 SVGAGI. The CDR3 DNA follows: TGTGCCAGCAGTAACTCCCGAGACACCTACGATACGCAGTATTTT. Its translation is CASSNSRDTYDTQYF.

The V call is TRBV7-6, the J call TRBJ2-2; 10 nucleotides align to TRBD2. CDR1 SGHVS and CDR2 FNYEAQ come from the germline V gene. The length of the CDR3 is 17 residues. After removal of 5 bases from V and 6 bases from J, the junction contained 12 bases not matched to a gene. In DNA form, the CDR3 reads TGTGCCAGCAGCCCGAGGTCTAGCGGGAGTTTCCCCGGGGAGCTGTTTTTT. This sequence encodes CASSPRSSGSFPGELFF.

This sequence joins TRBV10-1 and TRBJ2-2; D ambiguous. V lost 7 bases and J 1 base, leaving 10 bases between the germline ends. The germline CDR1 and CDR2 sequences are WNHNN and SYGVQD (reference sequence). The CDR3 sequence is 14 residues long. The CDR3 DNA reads TGCGCCAGCACCGCGTCTGAGAACACCGGGGAGCTGTTTTTT. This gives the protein CASTASENTGELFF.

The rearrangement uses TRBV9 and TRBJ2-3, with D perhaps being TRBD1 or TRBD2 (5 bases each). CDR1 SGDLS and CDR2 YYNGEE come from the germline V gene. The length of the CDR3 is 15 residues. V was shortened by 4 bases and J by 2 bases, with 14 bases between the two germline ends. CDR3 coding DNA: TGTGCCAGCAGCCAAACGGGACGCAACACAGATACGCAGTATTTT. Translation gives CASSQTGRNTDTQYF.

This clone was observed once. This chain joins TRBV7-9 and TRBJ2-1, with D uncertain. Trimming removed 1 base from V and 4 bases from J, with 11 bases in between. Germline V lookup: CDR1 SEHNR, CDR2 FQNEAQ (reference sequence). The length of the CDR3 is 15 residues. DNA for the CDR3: TGTGCCAGCAGCTTAGAAGGGAAATCTTACAATGAGCAGTTCTTC. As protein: CASSLEGKSYNEQFF.

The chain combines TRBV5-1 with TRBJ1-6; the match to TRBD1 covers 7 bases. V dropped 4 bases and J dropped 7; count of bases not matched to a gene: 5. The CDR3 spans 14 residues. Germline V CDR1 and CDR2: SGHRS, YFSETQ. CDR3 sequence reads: CASSPGTANSPLHF. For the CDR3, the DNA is TGCGCCAGCAGCCCGGGGACAGCCAATTCACCCCTCCACTTT.

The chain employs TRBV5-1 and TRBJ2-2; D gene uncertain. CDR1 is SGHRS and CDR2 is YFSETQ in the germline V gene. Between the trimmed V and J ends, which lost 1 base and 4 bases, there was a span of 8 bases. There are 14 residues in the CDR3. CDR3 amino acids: CASSLILSTGELFF. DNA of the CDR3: TGCGCCAGCAGCTTGATTTTGAGCACCGGGGAGCTGTTTTTT. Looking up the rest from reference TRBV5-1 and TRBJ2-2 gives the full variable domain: KAGVTQTPRYLIKTRGQQVTLSCSPISGHRSVSWYQQTPGQGLQFLFEYFSETQRNKGNFPGRFSGRQFSNSRSEMNVSTLELGDSALYLCASSLILSTGELFFGEGSRLTVL.

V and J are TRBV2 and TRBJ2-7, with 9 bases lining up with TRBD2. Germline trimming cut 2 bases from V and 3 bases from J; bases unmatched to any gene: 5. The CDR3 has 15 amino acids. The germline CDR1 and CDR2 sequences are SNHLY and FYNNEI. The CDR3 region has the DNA TGTGCCAGCAGTGAACCGGGACTAGCCCACTACGAGCAGTACTTC. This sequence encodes CASSEPGLAHYEQYF.

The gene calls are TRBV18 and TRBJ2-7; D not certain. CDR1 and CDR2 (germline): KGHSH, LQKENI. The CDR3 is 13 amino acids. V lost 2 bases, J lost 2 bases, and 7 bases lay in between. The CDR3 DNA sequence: TGTGCCAGCTCACCAGTGGAAACCTACGAGCAGTACTTC. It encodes CASSPVETYEQYF.

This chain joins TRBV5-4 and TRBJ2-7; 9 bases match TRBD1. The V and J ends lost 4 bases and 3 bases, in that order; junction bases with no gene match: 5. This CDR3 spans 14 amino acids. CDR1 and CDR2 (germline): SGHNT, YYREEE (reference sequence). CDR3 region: CASSTTGGVYEQYF. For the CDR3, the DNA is TGTGCCAGCAGCACGACAGGGGGTGTCTACGAGCAGTACTTC.

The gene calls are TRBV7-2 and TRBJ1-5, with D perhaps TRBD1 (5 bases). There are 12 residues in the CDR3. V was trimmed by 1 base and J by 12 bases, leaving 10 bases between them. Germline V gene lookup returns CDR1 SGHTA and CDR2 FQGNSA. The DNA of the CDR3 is TGTGCCAGCAGCTTAGATGTCAGGGACCAGCATTTT. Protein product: CASSLDVRDQHF.